This TCR beta chain was recovered during a study of T cells in Graves' hyperthyroidism and ophthalmopathy. This CDR3 comprises 18 residues. V lost 6 bases to trimming and J lost 0 bases; unmatched junction nucleotides: 14. Germline assignment: CDR1 MNHNS and CDR2 SASEGT. Amplified TCR beta CDR3 regions came from RNA transcripts. First-round RT-PCR targeting the TCR CDR3 was performed with the HTBI primer set. TCRdb re-called the multiplex PCR reads through MiXCR, storing one row per CDR3 protein. The sample carries 450,000 to 550,000 distinct CDR3 sequences, less than 25% recorded once. The sequence derives from a woman between 25 and 40 years old with Graves' ophthalmopathy. The sequenced sample was blood. This chain uses TRBV6-1 with TRBJ2-7; 10 bases match TRBD1. The CDR3 nucleotides are TGTGCCAGCAGGGATTTGGGACAGGGGACGCCCAGCTCCTACGAGCAGTACTTC. Its translation: CASRDLGQGTPSSYEQYF.